The rows below give T cell receptor beta chains drawn from one sample of a study of human T cells and chemical hapten exposure. Each CDR3 protein gets one entry after TCRdb re-called the RACE reads with MiXCR. The data contain 100,000 to 150,000 distinct CDR3 sequences, roughly an eighth of them seen just once; the ten biggest clones take up around 0.99%. Specimen: whole blood, collected in connection with sensitization to the hapten diphenylcyclopropenone (DPC). These receptors were collected from a man between 18 and 35 years old with alopecia areata. Some clones in this sample may be carry-over from other donors' samples. Each CDR3 is given with its conserved first and last residue. The D gene is left open where the match is weak. Clone size is shown for a subset of rows, as once, few, many or a class of expanded clone.

CDR3 length,V gene,D gene,J gene,clone size,CDR3 DNA,CDR3 protein
13,TRBV5-6,NA,TRBJ2-3,NA,TGTGCCAGCAGAATTCACCACACAGATACGCAGTATTTT,CASRIHHTDTQYF
16,TRBV20-1,NA,TRBJ2-2,NA,TGCAGTGCTAGAGACACCGGGACCCCAGACACCGGGGAGCTGTTTTTT,CSARDTGTPDTGELFF
16,TRBV7-6,TRBD1,TRBJ2-3,NA,TGTGCCAGCAGCCCGCATCCGGGACAGCTCACAGATACGCAGTATTTT,CASSPHPGQLTDTQYF
12,TRBV5-1,NA,TRBJ2-3,few,TGCGCCAGCAGCTCCGGGAAAGATACGCAGTATTTT,CASSSGKDTQYF
17,TRBV7-2,NA,TRBJ2-3,many,TGTGCCAGCAGCTTAGGCGGGGTGACGCTAAGCACAGATACGCAGTATTTT,CASSLGGVTLSTDTQYF
20,TRBV6-6,TRBD1,TRBJ2-2,few,TGTGCCAGCAGTTACTTCAGGGACAGGGGGTTATCGCGTTTCACCGGGGAGCTGTTTTTT,CASSYFRDRGLSRFTGELFF
14,TRBV27,NA,TRBJ1-5,many,TGTGCCAGCAGTTTACAGGGTAGCAATCAGCCCCAGCATTTT,CASSLQGSNQPQHF
15,TRBV28,NA,TRBJ2-7,many,TGTGCCAGCAGTTTACCCTTTGGACAGACCTACGAGCAGTACTTC,CASSLPFGQTYEQYF
14,TRBV9,NA,TRBJ1-2,NA,TGTGCCAGCAGCGTAGTTAACAGGGAAGATGGCTACACCTTC,CASSVVNREDGYTF
14,TRBV7-2,NA,TRBJ2-7,NA,TGTGCCAGCACGTTAGGGACATTCTCCTACGAGCAGTACTTC,CASTLGTFSYEQYF
12,TRBV5-1,NA,TRBJ2-7,NA,TGCGCCAGCAGCTACGAAGGAAGCGAGCAGTACTTC,CASSYEGSEQYF
13,TRBV27,NA,TRBJ1-5,few,TGTGCCACCTCTCGGGAATGGAATCAGCCCCAGCATTTT,CATSREWNQPQHF
16,TRBV4-1,TRBD2,TRBJ2-1,NA,TGCGCCAGCAGACGAGTGACAATAGCGGGCTACAATGAGCAGTTCTTC,CASRRVTIAGYNEQFF
13,TRBV6-2/TRBV6-3,NA,TRBJ1-2,many,TGTGCCAGCAGTCGGACCCTTAACTATGGCTACACCTTC,CASSRTLNYGYTF
15,TRBV5-1,NA,TRBJ2-1,NA,TGCGCCAGCAGCTTGGTTCTAGCGAGCCACAATGAGCAGTTCTTC,CASSLVLASHNEQFF
12,TRBV12-3/TRBV12-4,NA,TRBJ1-5,few,TGTGCCAGCAGTCCGCCTGGGTTGCCCCAGCATTTT,CASSPPGLPQHF
13,TRBV9,NA,TRBJ2-3,NA,TGTGCCAGCAGCGTATCCCCGGACGATACGCAGTATTTT,CASSVSPDDTQYF
17,TRBV7-2,TRBD2,TRBJ2-1,NA,TGTGCCAGCAGCCATAGCGGGGGACGCTCAGCCTACAATGAGCAGTTCTTC,CASSHSGGRSAYNEQFF
13,TRBV7-2,NA,TRBJ1-2,many,TGTGCCAGCCCGGCAGTGAAGTCCTATGGCTACACCTTC,CASPAVKSYGYTF
12,TRBV28,NA,TRBJ2-2,few,TGTGCCAGCATGAGGGACACCGGGGAGCTGTTTTTT,CASMRDTGELFF
14,TRBV4-2,NA,TRBJ1-4,NA,TGTGCCAGCACTTCGAACCGGCGGGATGAAAAACTGTTTTTT,CASTSNRRDEKLFF
12,TRBV10-3,TRBD1,TRBJ2-7,few,TGTGCCATCAGTGGAACAGGGGCCGAGCAGTACTTC,CAISGTGAEQYF
15,TRBV7-9,NA,TRBJ1-4,few,TGTGCCAGCAGCTTAGGCCTCAGGGGTAATGAAAAACTGTTTTTT,CASSLGLRGNEKLFF
9,TRBV7-9,NA,TRBJ1-1,NA,TGTGCCAGCAGCTCCGAAGCTTTCTTT,CASSSEAFF
18,TRBV4-1,NA,TRBJ1-2,NA,TGCGCCAGCAGCCAAGGGCCCCGGGGGCTGAAAGCTAACTATGGCTACACCTTC,CASSQGPRGLKANYGYTF
17,TRBV13,NA,TRBJ2-2,few,TGTGCCAGCAGCCCCCCTCTCGGGTCAACTAATATGGGGGAGCTGTTTTTT,CASSPPLGSTNMGELFF
14,TRBV7-2,NA,TRBJ2-3,many,TGTGCCAGCAGCTTAGGAAACGGGGCCTATACGCAGTATTTT,CASSLGNGAYTQYF
16,TRBV7-9,TRBD2,TRBJ2-1,few,TGTGCCAGCAGCTTTCCAACTAGCGGGGGGAACAATGAGCAGTTCTTC,CASSFPTSGGNNEQFF
16,TRBV11-2,TRBD2,TRBJ2-1,few,TGTGCCAGCAGGTCCTTGAAGCGGGGGGGTTTTAATGAGCAGTTCTTC,CASRSLKRGGFNEQFF
13,TRBV29-1,NA,TRBJ1-1,many,TGCAGCCCCGTTTGGGACCCGAACACTGAAGCTTTCTTT,CSPVWDPNTEAFF
12,TRBV28,TRBD1,TRBJ1-5,NA,TGTGCCAGCAGTACAGGGGGTCAGCCCCAGCATTTT,CASSTGGQPQHF
13,TRBV7-2,NA,TRBJ2-3,many,TGTGCCAGCAGCTTGGGACGCACAGATACGCAGTATTTT,CASSLGRTDTQYF
11,TRBV7-9,NA,TRBJ1-4,many,TGTGCCAGCAGCTCCGACGGGACGGCACTTTTT,CASSSDGTALF
17,TRBV12-3/TRBV12-4,TRBD2,TRBJ2-5,NA,TGTGCCAGCAGGCGGACTAGCGGGGGGGCGGCAGGAGAGACCCAGTACTTC,CASRRTSGGAAGETQYF
16,TRBV7-2,TRBD1,TRBJ2-1,once,TGTGCCAGCAGCTTATATTGGGACAGGAAACTCAATGAGCAGTTCTTC,CASSLYWDRKLNEQFF
13,TRBV14,NA,TRBJ2-7,NA,TGTGCCAGCAGCCAAGATCTTGCGGGGGAGCAGTACTTC,CASSQDLAGEQYF
15,TRBV7-9,NA,TRBJ1-4,NA,TGTGCCAGCAGCTTAGGAAGCACCACTAATGAAAAACTGTTTTTT,CASSLGSTTNEKLFF
12,TRBV6-2/TRBV6-3,NA,TRBJ2-5,few,TGTGCCAGCGCAGTACTGCAAGAGACCCAGTACTTC,CASAVLQETQYF
16,TRBV27,NA,TRBJ2-3,many,TGTGCCAGCAGTTTATCGAATTGGGGGACACAAGATACGCAGTATTTT,CASSLSNWGTQDTQYF
13,TRBV12-3/TRBV12-4,NA,TRBJ2-3,few,TGTGCCAGCAGTTGGGTGCGCACAGATACGCAGTATTTT,CASSWVRTDTQYF
13,TRBV7-6,NA,TRBJ1-2,NA,TGTGCCAGCAGCTTAGAGCCAGACTATGGCTACACCTTC,CASSLEPDYGYTF
13,TRBV4-2,NA,TRBJ2-5,many,TGTGCCAGCAGAGGACGGGGCCAAGAGACCCAGTACTTC,CASRGRGQETQYF
15,TRBV19,NA,TRBJ1-5,few,TGTGCCAGCCTAAACCTGCAGGGTAATGGCCAGCCCCAGCATTTT,CASLNLQGNGQPQHF
16,TRBV5-1,TRBD1,TRBJ1-1,NA,TGCGCCAGCAGCCCGGGACAGGGGGCTAGCAACACTGAAGCTTTCTTT,CASSPGQGASNTEAFF
15,TRBV5-4,NA,TRBJ2-2,NA,TGTGCCAGCAGCTCGACCGGGACTCCCACCGGGGAGCTGTTTTTT,CASSSTGTPTGELFF
14,TRBV20-1,TRBD1,TRBJ2-2,NA,TGCAGTGCTCTAGACAGGGTGAACACCGGGGAGCTGTTTTTT,CSALDRVNTGELFF
17,TRBV6-2/TRBV6-3,NA,TRBJ1-5,few,TGTGCCAGCAGTTCATTAAGGACTGCCCTAAGCAATCAGCCCCAGCATTTT,CASSSLRTALSNQPQHF
14,TRBV12-3/TRBV12-4,NA,TRBJ1-4,NA,TGTGCCAGCACCGACGGCCTCTCGAGGGAAAAACTGTTTTTT,CASTDGLSREKLFF
15,TRBV5-1,TRBD1,TRBJ1-1,NA,TGCGCCAGCAGCCAGGACAGGTCCATGAACACTGAAGCTTTCTTT,CASSQDRSMNTEAFF
16,TRBV7-9,TRBD1,TRBJ1-5,few,TGTGCCAGCAGCTCCTACGCGACAGGGTTCAATCAGCCCCAGCATTTT,CASSSYATGFNQPQHF
18,TRBV6-2/TRBV6-3,TRBD1,TRBJ1-4,NA,TGTGCCAGCAGTTACGTCAGGGGGCCATCCGCAACTAATGAAAAACTGTTTTTT,CASSYVRGPSATNEKLFF